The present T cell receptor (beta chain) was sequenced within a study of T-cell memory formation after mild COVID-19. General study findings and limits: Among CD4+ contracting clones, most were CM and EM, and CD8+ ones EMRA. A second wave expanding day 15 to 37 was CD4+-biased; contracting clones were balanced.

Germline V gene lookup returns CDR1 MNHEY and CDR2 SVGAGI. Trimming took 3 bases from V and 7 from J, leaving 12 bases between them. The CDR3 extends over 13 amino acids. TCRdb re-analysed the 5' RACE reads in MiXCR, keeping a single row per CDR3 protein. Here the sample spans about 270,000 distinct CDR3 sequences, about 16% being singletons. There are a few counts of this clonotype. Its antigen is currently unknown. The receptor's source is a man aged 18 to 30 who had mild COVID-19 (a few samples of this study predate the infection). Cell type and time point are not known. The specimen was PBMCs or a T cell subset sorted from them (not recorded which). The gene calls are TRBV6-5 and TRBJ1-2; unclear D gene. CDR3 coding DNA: TGTGCCAGCAGTTATACTCGCGGCTTTGGCTACACCTTC. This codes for CASSYTRGFGYTF.